This entry lists 31 T cell receptor beta chains sequenced from one sample in a study of T cell repertoires in cytomegalovirus infection. Each CDR3 protein gets one entry after TCRdb re-called the reads with MiXCR. The sample holds roughly 720,000 distinct CDR3 sequences, 35% to 45% seen once. Material: PBMCs. The receptors derive from a human donor in good health (CMV status not recorded). Some clones in this sample may be carry-over from other donors' samples.

This chain uses TRBV28 with TRBJ1-1, with a tentative D call TRBD1 (5 bases). Germline values: CDR1 MDHEN, CDR2 SYDVKM. Trimming removed 8 bases at V and 1 base at J, with 20 bases between. This CDR3 spans 16 amino acids. DNA of the CDR3: TGTGCCAGCCGTTGGCAGGGACCGTCGGGGAACACTGAAGCTTTCTTT. This sequence encodes CASRWQGPSGNTEAFF.

On this clonotype itself: Since a much larger clone is just one base distant, this may be a read error. The rearrangement links TRBV7-2 to TRBJ1-1; the match to TRBD1 covers 10 bases. This CDR3 region has 15 residues. Losses at the gene ends were 8 bases for V and 4 bases for J; bases not matched to a gene: 10. Germline-derived CDR1 and CDR2 are SGHTA and FQGNSA. CDR3 DNA sequence: TGTGCCAGCGGGTCCGGGACAGGGGTTGGCACTGAAGCTTTCTTT. Its protein product is CASGSGTGVGTEAFF. The whole variable domain, filled in from reference TRBV7-2 and TRBJ1-1, reads GAGVSQSPSNKVTEKGKDVELRCDPISGHTALYWYRQSLGQGLEFLIYFQGNSAPDKSGLPSDRFSAERTGGSVSTLTIQRTQQEDSAVYLCASGSGTGVGTEAFFGQGTRLTVV.

With regard to this clonotype: With a much larger clone just one base away, this may be a read error. This chain links TRBV7-2 with TRBJ2-2; D may correspond to TRBD1 or TRBD2 (5 bases each). The V gene lost 5 bases and the J gene lost 4 bases, with 17 bases spanning the gap. The germline CDR1 and CDR2 sequences are SGHTA and FQGNSA. The CDR3 is 16 amino acids. This chain's CDR3 is CASSPRGTRGTGELFF. CDR3 DNA sequence: TGTGCCAGCAGCCCGAGGGGAACCCGTGGCACCGGGGAGCTGTTTTTT.

This clonotype appeared a few times. The CDR3 nucleotides are TGTGCCAGCAGTCGGGGGGACAATTCACCCCTCCACTTT. This codes for CASSRGDNSPLHF. This sequence joins TRBV6-1 and TRBJ1-6; D may be TRBD1 (5 bases). V gave up 5 bases and J gave up 7 bases, with 9 bases separating them. This CDR3 is built from 13 residues. CDR1 and CDR2 (germline): MNHNS, SASEGT.

The chain employs TRBV6-2 or TRBV6-3 and TRBJ2-1; 8 nucleotides agree with TRBD2. The germline V gene has CDR1 MNHEY and CDR2 SVGEGT. Losses at the gene ends were 5 bases for V and 7 bases for J; bases not matched to a gene: 10. The CDR3 has 15 amino acids. CDR3 DNA: TGTGCCAGCAGTCGTCTAGCGGGTCTGGATAATGAGCAGTTCTTC. It is translated as CASSRLAGLDNEQFF.

In its sample, this clonotype was seen a few times. The V gene is TRBV27, the J gene TRBJ2-1; 12 nucleotides align to TRBD2. The CDR3 covers 14 residues. V lost 6 bases, J lost 6 bases, and 3 bases stayed unmatched. Germline V CDR1 and CDR2: MNHEY, SMNVEV (reference sequence). The DNA of the CDR3 is TGTGCCAGCAGGACTAGCGGGAGTCGCAATGAGCAGTTCTTC. Translating it yields CASRTSGSRNEQFF.

This clonotype was recorded a few times. The V and J genes are TRBV7-8 and TRBJ2-2; TRBD2 matches 11 bases. Germline CDR1 SGHVS, CDR2 FQNEAQ. V shed 6 bases, J shed 0 bases, and the junction held 6 bases outside the gene matches. The CDR3 runs to 17 residues. Written as DNA, the CDR3 is TGTGCCAGCAGTTCCGTAGCGGGAGGGGCGAACACCGGGGAGCTGTTTTTT. Protein sequence: CASSSVAGGANTGELFF.

The chain joins TRBV5-6 to TRBJ2-5; D unresolved. The CDR3 sequence is 15 residues long. V dropped 1 base and J dropped 1 base, with 11 bases sitting between them. CDR1 is SGHDT, CDR2 YYEEEE, per germline. CDR3 sequence: CASSLTRLIQETQYF. Written as DNA, the CDR3 is TGTGCCAGCAGCTTGACGAGGTTAATCCAAGAGACCCAGTACTTC. The entire variable domain, with the rest obtained from reference TRBV5-6 and TRBJ2-5, is as follows: DAGVTQSPTHLIKTRGQQVTLRCSPKSGHDTVSWYQQALGQGPQFIFQYYEEEERQRGNFPDRFSGHQFPNYSSELNVNALLLGDSALYLCASSLTRLIQETQYFGPGTRLLVL.

This clonotype appeared a few times. The chain recombines TRBV15 with TRBJ2-5; 11 nucleotides match TRBD2. Germline V gene sequence: CDR1 LNHNV, CDR2 YYDKDF (reference sequence). V was clipped by 4 bases and J by 4 bases; unmatched bases: 2. The CDR3 consists of 14 residues. The CDR3 here is CATSTSGRPETQYF. CDR3 in DNA: TGTGCCACCAGCACTAGCGGGAGGCCAGAGACCCAGTACTTC. The full variable domain, completed using reference TRBV15 and TRBJ2-5, is DAMVIQNPRYQVTQFGKPVTLSCSQTLNHNVMYWYQQKSSQAPKLLFHYYDKDFNNEADTPDNFQSRRPNTSFCFLDIRSPGLGDTAMYLCATSTSGRPETQYFGPGTRLLVL.

The rearrangement joins TRBV7-2 to TRBJ2-2; D not certain. This CDR3 spans 15 amino acids. In germline, CDR1 is SGHTA, CDR2 FQGNSA. With 2 bases removed from V and 4 bases from J, the gap between germline ends came to 11 bases. CDR3 region: CASSLQGFCTGELFF. The CDR3, as DNA: TGTGCCAGCAGCTTACAAGGGTTTTGCACCGGGGAGCTGTTTTTT.

This chain links TRBV5-6 with TRBJ1-1; D ambiguous. The germline CDR1 and CDR2 sequences are SGHDT and YYEEEE. V shed 0 bases and J shed 1 base, with 10 bases lying between them. The CDR3 totals 15 residues. CDR3 coding DNA: TGTGCCAGCAGCTTGGGACGTCTAGCGAACACTGAAGCTTTCTTT. Its protein is CASSLGRLANTEAFF.

The V gene is TRBV7-6, the J gene TRBJ2-7; D not certain. The CDR3 is 13 residues long. Trimming shortened V by 5 bases and J by 3 bases, and 11 bases separated the two germline ends. Germline-derived CDR1 and CDR2 are SGHVS and FNYEAQ. The chain's CDR3 is CASSTPFDYEQYF. CDR3 DNA: TGTGCCAGCAGCACGCCGTTCGACTACGAGCAGTACTTC.

This clonotype turned up a few times. The chain has TRBV18 and TRBJ2-7; 7 bases are shared with TRBD2. CDR1 is KGHSH and CDR2 is LQKENI in the germline V gene. V trimming: 5 bases; J trimming: 5 bases; junction bases outside the gene matches: 6. The CDR3 spans 13 residues. This CDR3 is CASSLRTRNEQYF. The CDR3, as DNA: TGTGCCAGCTCATTACGGACTAGAAACGAGCAGTACTTC. Full variable domain (rest looked up from reference TRBV18 and TRBJ2-7): NAGVMQNPRHLVRRRGQEARLRCSPMKGHSHVYWYRQLPEEGLKFMVYLQKENIIDESGMPKERFSAEFPKEGPSILRIQQVVRGDSAAYFCASSLRTRNEQYFGPGTRLTVT.

The chain couples TRBV6-6 to TRBJ2-3; D is unresolved. CDR3 length equals 10 residues. V lost 9 bases to trimming and J lost 5 bases, with 6 bases between them. The V gene's germline CDR1 is MNHNY and CDR2 SVGAGI (reference sequence). DNA for the CDR3: TGTGCCAGTCAGGAAGATACGCAGTATTTT. Its translation: CASQEDTQYF.

The chain combines TRBV28 with TRBJ1-1; no definite D call. CDR3 length: 13 residues. In germline, CDR1 is MDHEN, CDR2 SYDVKM. The germline V and J ends were trimmed by 4 bases and 3 bases, with 9 bases remaining between them. The CDR3 bases are TGTGCCAGCAGTTGGTATGGGGACACTGAAGCTTTCTTT. Amino acid sequence: CASSWYGDTEAFF.

This clonotype was detected many times. The V and J genes are TRBV27 and TRBJ1-5; no definite D call. This CDR3 spans 13 amino acids. From germline, CDR1 is MNHEY and CDR2 SMNVEV (reference sequence). Between the trimmed V and J ends, which lost 5 bases and 0 bases, there was a span of 5 bases. For the CDR3, the DNA is TGTGCCAGCAGTAGGTTTAGCAATCAGCCCCAGCATTTT. Translated: CASSRFSNQPQHF.

This clonotype appeared a few times. The J gene is TRBJ1-1, the V gene TRBV19, with D unresolved. CDR1 and CDR2 from the germline V gene are LNHDA and SQIVND (reference sequence). The CDR3 consists of 13 residues. The germline V and J ends were trimmed by 2 bases and 8 bases, with 12 bases remaining between them. The CDR3 sequence: CASSITIQKEAFF. The CDR3 nucleotides read TGTGCCAGTAGTATAACTATCCAGAAGGAAGCTTTCTTT.

This clonotype was observed at least ten times. CDR3 bases: TGTGCCAGCAGCTTGACGGGAAGAGGCTACGAGCAGTACTTC. Residues: CASSLTGRGYEQYF. J is TRBJ2-7 and V is TRBV7-2; D is perhaps TRBD2 (5 bases). V shed 3 bases and J shed 3 bases, with 12 bases lying between them. Germline-derived CDR1 and CDR2 are SGHTA and FQGNSA. The CDR3 has 14 residues.

For this clonotype: This may be a read error: a much more frequent sequence differs by one nucleotide. J is TRBJ2-1 and V is TRBV7-2, with 7 bases aligning to TRBD2. This CDR3 has 13 residues. The germline CDR1 and CDR2 sequences are SGHTA and FQGNSA. This chain's CDR3 is CASRPRDYNEHFF. CDR3 DNA sequence: TGTGCCAGCAGACCCCGGGACTACAATGAGCATTTCTTC. Supplemented by reference TRBV7-2 and TRBJ2-1, the full variable domain reads GAGVSQSPSNKVTEKGKDVELRCDPISGHTALYWYRQSLGQGLEFLIYFQGNSAPDKSGLPSDRFSAERTGGSVSTLTIQRTQQEDSAVYLCASRPRDYNEHFFGPGTRLTVL.

This clonotype was picked up a small number of times. The rearrangement joins TRBV7-2 to TRBJ1-4, with 8 positions matching TRBD1. From germline, CDR1 is SGHTA and CDR2 FQGNSA. Trimming took 2 bases from V and 7 from J; bases not matched to a gene: 6. The CDR3 totals 15 residues. CDR3 nucleotides: TGTGCCAGCAGCTTACAGGGGGCGGTAGCTGAAAAACTGTTTTTT. This sequence encodes CASSLQGAVAEKLFF.

This clonotype was detected ten times or more. This chain uses TRBV12-3 or TRBV12-4 with TRBJ1-3; D is unresolved. This CDR3 contains 13 residues. V lost 8 bases to trimming and J lost 1 base, with 9 bases between them. The CDR3 loop reads CASRQGSGNTIYF. Here the CDR3 DNA reads TGTGCCAGCCGACAAGGGTCTGGAAACACCATATATTTT.

The J gene is TRBJ2-7, the V gene TRBV20-1; D ambiguous. The CDR3 is 12 residues long. Trimming took 1 base from V and 4 from J, leaving 8 bases between them. Germline CDR1 DFQATT, CDR2 SNEGSKA (reference sequence). The CDR3 is CSARAPRYEQYF. For the CDR3, the DNA is TGCAGTGCTAGAGCACCTCGGTACGAGCAGTACTTC.

V is TRBV11-2 and J is TRBJ2-1; TRBD1 might be the D (5 bases). CDR3 size: 16 residues. Trimming shortened V by 5 bases and J by 4 bases, and 18 bases separated the two germline ends. Germline V gives CDR1 SGHAT, CDR2 FQNNGV. This CDR3 reads CASSPEVTDLYNEQFF. The CDR3 DNA reads as TGTGCCAGCAGCCCCGAGGTGACAGACCTATACAATGAGCAGTTCTTC.

This clonotype occurred many times. The chain is built from TRBV12-3 or TRBV12-4 and TRBJ1-1; D remains ambiguous. This CDR3 contains 14 residues. Between the trimmed V and J ends, which lost 2 bases and 4 bases, there was a span of 11 bases. CDR3 loop: CASSLKGVGTEAFF. CDR3 sequence (DNA): TGTGCCAGCAGTTTAAAGGGTGTGGGCACTGAAGCTTTCTTT.

The chain combines TRBV7-3 with TRBJ1-3, with D possibly being TRBD1 (6 bases). With 3 bases removed from V and 3 bases from J, the gap between germline ends came to 12 bases. The CDR3 length is 15 residues. Per germline, CDR1 SGHTA and CDR2 FQGTGA. The CDR3 region is CASSLGGARGNTIYF. The DNA for the CDR3 is TGTGCCAGCAGCTTGGGGGGGGCGCGTGGAAACACCATATATTTT.

The chain carries TRBV28 and TRBJ1-6; the D gene is possibly TRBD1 (5 bases). Germline V CDR1 and CDR2: MDHEN, SYDVKM. V lost 5 bases to trimming and J lost 10 bases, with 12 bases between them. The CDR3 runs 13 residues. CDR3 bases: TGTGCCAGCAGTCCCCCGGGGGTCTCACCCCTCCACTTT. The encoded protein is CASSPPGVSPLHF.

This clonotype appeared many times. The chain joins TRBV27 to TRBJ2-7, with D perhaps matching TRBD1 or TRBD2 (5 bases each). The CDR3 extends over 14 amino acids. V was trimmed by 3 bases and J by 7 bases, leaving 16 bases between them. The germline CDR1 and CDR2 sequences are MNHEY and SMNVEV (reference sequence). The CDR3 DNA sequence: TGTGCCAGCAGTTTTTCCGGGACCCCTCTGGAGCAGTACTTC. This sequence encodes CASSFSGTPLEQYF.

J is TRBJ2-3 and V is TRBV27, with TRBD2 matching over 8 bases. The germline gives CDR1 MNHEY, CDR2 SMNVEV (reference sequence). CDR3 length equals 18 residues. After removal of 5 bases from V and 4 bases from J, the junction contained 17 bases not matched to a gene. DNA of the CDR3: TGTGCCAGCAGTAAGGGGTTGGGAGCGGGGGAAGGCCCAGATACGCAGTATTTT. Translated: CASSKGLGAGEGPDTQYF.

This clonotype was detected a few times. V and J are TRBV7-9 and TRBJ2-1, with 10 bases lining up with TRBD1. V shed 5 bases and J 5 bases; nucleotides not matched to a gene: 9. This CDR3 comprises 16 residues. The germline V gene encodes CDR1 SEHNR and CDR2 FQNEAQ (reference sequence). CDR3 nucleotide sequence: TGTGCCAGCAGCCTGCATCTGGGACAGGGGAACAATGAGCAGTTCTTC. As protein: CASSLHLGQGNNEQFF. Based on the CDR3 plus reference TRBV7-9 and TRBJ2-1, the full variable domain is DTGVSQNPRHKITKRGQNVTFRCDPISEHNRLYWYRQTLGQGPEFLTYFQNEAQLEKSRLLSDRFSAERPKGSFSTLEIQRTEQGDSAMYLCASSLHLGQGNNEQFFGPGTRLTVL.

The chain carries TRBV7-6 and TRBJ2-3, with D unclear. CDR1 is SGHVS and CDR2 is FNYEAQ in the germline V gene. V lost 1 base, J lost 2 bases, and 10 bases lay in between. There are 15 residues in the CDR3. CDR3 in DNA: TGTGCCAGCAGCTTAGGCTTCCGGAACACAGATACGCAGTATTTT. Residues: CASSLGFRNTDTQYF.

This clonotype appeared a few times. This chain links TRBV12-3 or TRBV12-4 with TRBJ2-2; D is unclear. This CDR3 has 14 residues. Trimming took off 7 bases at V and 6 bases at J, with 15 bases between the two ends. This chain's CDR3 is CASTASFGSGELFF. The CDR3 DNA sequence: TGTGCCAGCACCGCCTCATTTGGGTCCGGGGAGCTGTTTTTT.